The subject of this entry is one T cell receptor (beta chain). This CDR3 has 13 residues. Trimming stripped 5 bases from V and 1 base from J, with 7 bases between. CDR1 and CDR2 from the germline V gene are SSHAT and FNYEAQ (reference sequence). This specimen comes from a study of T cell responses to AZD1222 COVID-19 vaccine. TCRdb keeps only in-frame clones here, not all; method: immunoSEQ multiplex PCR. The sample carries about 78,000 clones, 90% recorded once. The source was peripheral blood, collected 28 days after the second AZD1222 dose. The chain employs TRBV7-7 and TRBJ2-3; D is uncertain. The receptor was isolated from an adult who received the AZD1222 COVID-19 vaccine. CDR3 DNA: TGTGCCAGCAGCCTTCTGGGCACAGATACGCAGTATTTT. Translated, it gives CASSLLGTDTQYF.